This TCR beta chain was recorded in a study of cytomegalovirus exposure and HLA in healthy donors. Study-wide points: The study listed some 160 cytomegalovirus-associated TCR beta chains. CMV serostatus was the sole immune exposure data available. In a later analysis, TCR beta V- and J-gene trimming showed a link to a missense DCLRE1C variant.

The PCR was carried out with 60 Vbeta primers and 13 Jbeta primers. Authors' processing steps: Unique TCR beta chains totaled some 80 million in a later count, with about 11 million of them shared. Sequenced by immunoSEQ multiplex PCR; TCRdb stores in-frame clones only, minus some. The D gene and trimming were derived from the DNA, and the V and J assignments and clone size from that table. This sample carries around 150,000 clones, over 60% of them seen once, and the ten largest clones take around 2%. J was trimmed by 2 bases and V by 4 bases; bases with no gene match: 10. The CDR3 has 16 residues. Germline lookup yields CDR1 SEHNR and CDR2 FQNEAQ (reference sequence). Points on this clone: What it binds is unknown.

The chain carries TRBV7-9 and TRBJ2-7, with TRBD1 identical over 8 bases. Sequences were obtained from PBMCs. This TCR derives from a man in his thirties or forties in good health and CMV-seronegative. The CDR3 DNA reads as TGTGCCAGCAGCTGGGTTACAGGGGGGTTACCCTACGAGCAGTACTTC. It specifies CASSWVTGGLPYEQYF.